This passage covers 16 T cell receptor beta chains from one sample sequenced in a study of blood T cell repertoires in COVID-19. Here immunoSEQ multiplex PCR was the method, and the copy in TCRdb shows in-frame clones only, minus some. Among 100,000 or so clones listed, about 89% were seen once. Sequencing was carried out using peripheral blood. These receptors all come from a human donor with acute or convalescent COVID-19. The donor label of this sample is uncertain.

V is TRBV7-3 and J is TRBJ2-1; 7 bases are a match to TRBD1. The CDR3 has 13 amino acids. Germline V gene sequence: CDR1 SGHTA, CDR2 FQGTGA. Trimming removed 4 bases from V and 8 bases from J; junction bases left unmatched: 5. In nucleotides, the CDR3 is TGTGCCAGCAGCTCGGGACAGCTCGATGAGCAGTTCTTC. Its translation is CASSSGQLDEQFF. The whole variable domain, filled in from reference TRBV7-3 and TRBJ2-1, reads GAGVSQTPSNKVTEKGKYVELRCDPISGHTALYWYRQSLGQGPEFLIYFQGTGAADDSGLPNDRFFAVRPEGSVSTLKIQRTERGDSAVYLCASSSGQLDEQFFGPGTRLTVL.

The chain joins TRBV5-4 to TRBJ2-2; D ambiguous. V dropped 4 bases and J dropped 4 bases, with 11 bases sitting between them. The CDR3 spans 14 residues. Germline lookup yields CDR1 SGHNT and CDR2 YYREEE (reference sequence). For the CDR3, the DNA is TGTGCCAGCAGCCAACGGGTCTCCACCGGGGAGCTGTTTTTT. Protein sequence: CASSQRVSTGELFF.

DNA of the CDR3: TGTGCCAGCAGCGCACGTACAGGGGAGGTTAGCGGCACTGAAGCTTTCTTT. Amino acid sequence: CASSARTGEVSGTEAFF. The chain couples TRBV9 to TRBJ1-1; TRBD1 aligns across 7 bases. The junction had 15 bases not matched to a gene; V was cut back by 3 bases and J by 4 bases. This CDR3 contains 17 residues. In germline, CDR1 is SGDLS, CDR2 YYNGEE.

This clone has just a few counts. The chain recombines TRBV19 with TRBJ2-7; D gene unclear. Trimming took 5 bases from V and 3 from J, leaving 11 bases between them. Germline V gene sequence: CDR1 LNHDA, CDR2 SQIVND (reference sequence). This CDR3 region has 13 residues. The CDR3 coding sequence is TGTGCCAGTAGTTTGGGCGATAGCTACGAGCAGTACTTC. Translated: CASSLGDSYEQYF.

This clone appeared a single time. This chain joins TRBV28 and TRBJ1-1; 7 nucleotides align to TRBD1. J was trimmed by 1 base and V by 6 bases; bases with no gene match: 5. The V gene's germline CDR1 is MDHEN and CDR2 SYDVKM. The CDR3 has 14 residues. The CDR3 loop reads CASSNQGENTEAFF. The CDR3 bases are TGTGCCAGCAGCAACCAGGGGGAGAACACTGAAGCTTTCTTT. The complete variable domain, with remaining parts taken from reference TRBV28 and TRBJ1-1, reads DVKVTQSSRYLVKRTGEKVFLECVQDMDHENMFWYRQDPGLGLRLIYFSYDVKMKEKGDIPEGYSVSREKKERFSLILESASTNQTSMYLCASSNQGENTEAFFGQGTRLTVV.

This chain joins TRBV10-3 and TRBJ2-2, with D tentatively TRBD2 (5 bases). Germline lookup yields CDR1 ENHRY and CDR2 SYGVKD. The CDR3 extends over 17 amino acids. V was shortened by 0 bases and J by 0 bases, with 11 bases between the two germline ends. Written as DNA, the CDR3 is TGTGCCATCAGTGAGTCGGAGGCGGTTTCGAACACCGGGGAGCTGTTTTTT. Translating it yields CAISESEAVSNTGELFF.

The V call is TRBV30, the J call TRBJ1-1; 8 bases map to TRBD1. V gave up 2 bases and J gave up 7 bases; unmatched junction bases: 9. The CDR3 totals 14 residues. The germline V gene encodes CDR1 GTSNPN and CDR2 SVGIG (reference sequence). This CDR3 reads CAWSFRDRWGEAFF. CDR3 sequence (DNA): TGTGCCTGGAGTTTCCGGGACAGGTGGGGTGAAGCTTTCTTT. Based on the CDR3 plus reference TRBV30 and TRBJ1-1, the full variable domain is SQTIHQWPATLVQPVGSPLSLECTVEGTSNPNLYWYRQAAGRGLQLLFYSVGIGQISSEVPQNLSASRPQDRQFILSSKKLLLSDSGFYLCAWSFRDRWGEAFFGQGTRLTVV.

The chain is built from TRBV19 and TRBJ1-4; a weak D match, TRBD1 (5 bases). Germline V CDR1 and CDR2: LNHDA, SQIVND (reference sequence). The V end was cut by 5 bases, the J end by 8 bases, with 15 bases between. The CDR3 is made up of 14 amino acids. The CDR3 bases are TGTGCCAGTAGTGAACAGGCGTGGTGGGAAAAACTGTTTTTT. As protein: CASSEQAWWEKLFF.

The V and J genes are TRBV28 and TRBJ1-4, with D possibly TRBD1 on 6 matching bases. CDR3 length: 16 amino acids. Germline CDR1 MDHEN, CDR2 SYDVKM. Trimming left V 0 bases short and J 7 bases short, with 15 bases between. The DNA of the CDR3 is TGTGCCAGCAGTTTATGGTCCCAGGGGTTTACTGAAAAACTGTTTTTT. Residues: CASSLWSQGFTEKLFF.

The CDR3 nucleotides read TGTGCCAGCAGCTTTTTTACGGGAAATGAAAAACTGTTTTTT. It specifies CASSFFTGNEKLFF. The chain has TRBV7-2 and TRBJ1-4, with unresolved D. Trimming cost V 3 bases and J 5 bases, with 10 bases left between them. CDR3 length: 14 residues. Germline values: CDR1 SGHTA, CDR2 FQGNSA.

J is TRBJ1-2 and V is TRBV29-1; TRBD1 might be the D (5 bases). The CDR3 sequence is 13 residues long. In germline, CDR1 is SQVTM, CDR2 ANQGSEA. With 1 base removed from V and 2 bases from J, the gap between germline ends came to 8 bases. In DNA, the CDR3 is TGCAGCGTTGAAGGGTCAGGGAACTATGGCTACACCTTC. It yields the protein CSVEGSGNYGYTF.

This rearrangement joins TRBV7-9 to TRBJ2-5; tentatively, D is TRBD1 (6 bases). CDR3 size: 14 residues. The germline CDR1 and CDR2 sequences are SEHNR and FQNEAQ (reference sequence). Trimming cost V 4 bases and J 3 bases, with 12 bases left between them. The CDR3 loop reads CASSSRAGEETQYF. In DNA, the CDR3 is TGTGCCAGCAGCTCAAGGGCAGGGGAAGAGACCCAGTACTTC. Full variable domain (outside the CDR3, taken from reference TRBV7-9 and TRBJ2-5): DTGVSQNPRHKITKRGQNVTFRCDPISEHNRLYWYRQTLGQGPEFLTYFQNEAQLEKSRLLSDRFSAERPKGSFSTLEIQRTEQGDSAMYLCASSSRAGEETQYFGPGTRLLVL.

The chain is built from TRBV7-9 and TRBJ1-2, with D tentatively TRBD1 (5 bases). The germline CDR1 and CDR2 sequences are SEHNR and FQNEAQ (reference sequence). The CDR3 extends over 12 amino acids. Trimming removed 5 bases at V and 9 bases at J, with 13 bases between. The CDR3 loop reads CASSPERGSYTF. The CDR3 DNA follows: TGTGCCAGCAGCCCAGAGCGGGGGAGCTACACCTTC.

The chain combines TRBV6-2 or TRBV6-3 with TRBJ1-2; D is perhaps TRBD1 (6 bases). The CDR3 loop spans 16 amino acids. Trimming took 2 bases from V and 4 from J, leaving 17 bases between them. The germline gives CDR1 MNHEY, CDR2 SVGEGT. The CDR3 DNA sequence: TGTGCCAGCAGTTACGGAGGGGGAGGGGTGAGCTATGGCTACACCTTC. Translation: CASSYGGGGVSYGYTF.

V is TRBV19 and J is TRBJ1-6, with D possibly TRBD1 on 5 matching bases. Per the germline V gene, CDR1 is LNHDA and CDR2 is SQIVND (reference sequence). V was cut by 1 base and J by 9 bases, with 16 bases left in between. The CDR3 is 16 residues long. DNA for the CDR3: TGTGCCAGTAGTATAGGACGGGGGGAAGTCAGTTCACCCCTCCACTTT. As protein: CASSIGRGEVSSPLHF.

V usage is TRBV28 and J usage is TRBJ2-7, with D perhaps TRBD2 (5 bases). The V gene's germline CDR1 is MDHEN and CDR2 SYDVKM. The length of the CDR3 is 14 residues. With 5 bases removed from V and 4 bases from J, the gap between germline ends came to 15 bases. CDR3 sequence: CASSPPGMRYEQYF. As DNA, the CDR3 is TGTGCCAGCAGTCCCCCGGGAATGAGGTACGAGCAGTACTTC.